This T cell receptor (beta chain) is from a study of shared clonotypes between healthy human individuals. Background on the study: For every donor, three CD4 naive, three CD4 memory, two CD8 naive and one CD8 memory plates were used. Regarding the study as a whole: The generation probabilities recorded for non-shared clonotypes fell below those of clonotypes shared by all four donors. Sharing of clonotypes among donors was expected to vary with sequencing depth.

This clone was picked up a small number of times. Its antigen is currently unknown. Assay execution took place at the deep level. Produced via immunoSEQ multiplex PCR; TCRdb's table is partial and in-frame only. The profile shows 950,000 to 1,300,000 clones, around 76% of them singletons. The CDR3 has 10 residues. Germline V gives CDR1 MNHEY, CDR2 SVGAGI. V lost 9 bases to trimming and J lost 9 bases, with 9 bases between them. The specimen sequenced was memory CD4+ T cells sorted from blood. Subset reported: CD45RA-negative fraction. The chain is built from TRBV6-5 and TRBJ1-5; tentatively, D is TRBD1 (6 bases). The receptor's source is a man in his late teens or twenties in good health. The chain's CDR3 is CARETGPQHF. The CDR3 bases are TGTGCCAGGGAGACAGGGCCCCAGCATTTT.